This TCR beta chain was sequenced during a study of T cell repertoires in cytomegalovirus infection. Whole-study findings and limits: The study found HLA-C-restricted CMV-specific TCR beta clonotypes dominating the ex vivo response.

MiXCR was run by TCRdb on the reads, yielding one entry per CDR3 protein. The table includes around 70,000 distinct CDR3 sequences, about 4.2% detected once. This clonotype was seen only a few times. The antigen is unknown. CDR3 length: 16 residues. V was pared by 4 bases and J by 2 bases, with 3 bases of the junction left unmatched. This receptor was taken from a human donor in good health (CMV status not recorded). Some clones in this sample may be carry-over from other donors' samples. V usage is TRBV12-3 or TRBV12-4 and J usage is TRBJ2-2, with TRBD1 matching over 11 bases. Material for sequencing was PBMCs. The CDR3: CASSSGTGGNTGELFF. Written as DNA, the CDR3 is TGTGCCAGCAGTTCCGGGACAGGGGGAAACACCGGGGAGCTGTTTTTT.